This T cell receptor (beta chain) is drawn from a study of blood T cell repertoires in COVID-19. Under the authors' procedure: The authors estimated nucleated cell counts from reference gene primer amplification. Here immunoSEQ multiplex PCR was the method, and the copy in TCRdb shows in-frame clones only, minus some. V and J calls and clone size follow that table, whereas D and trimming were derived from the DNA. The sample has some 110,000 clones, about 93% seen once. The V and J ends lost 3 bases and 11 bases, in that order; junction bases with no gene match: 7. Germline lookup yields CDR1 SNHLY and CDR2 FYNNEI. The CDR3 has 13 residues.

The material sequenced was peripheral blood. The J gene is TRBJ1-5, the V gene TRBV2, with TRBD1 identical over 7 bases. The origin of this receptor is a man in his fifties or sixties with COVID-19, enrolled during active disease. Here the CDR3 reads CASSDGRGTAQHF. CDR3 DNA sequence: TGTGCCAGCAGTGATGGCAGGGGGACGGCCCAGCATTTT.